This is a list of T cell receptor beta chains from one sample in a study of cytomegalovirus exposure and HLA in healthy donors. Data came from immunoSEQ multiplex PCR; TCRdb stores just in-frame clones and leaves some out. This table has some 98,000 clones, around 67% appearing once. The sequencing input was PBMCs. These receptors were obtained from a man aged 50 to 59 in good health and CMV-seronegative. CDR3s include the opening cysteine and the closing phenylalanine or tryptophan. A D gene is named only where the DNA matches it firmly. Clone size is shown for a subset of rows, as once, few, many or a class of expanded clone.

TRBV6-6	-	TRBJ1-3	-	TGTGCCAGCAGCCCGGACAGATACCCTGGAAACACCATATATTTT	CASSPDRYPGNTIYF
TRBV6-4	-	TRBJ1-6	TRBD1	TGTGCCAGCAGTGACTCACAGGGGGCGGATAATTCACCCCTCCACTTT	CASSDSQGADNSPLHF
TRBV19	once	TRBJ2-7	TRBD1	TGTGCCAGTAGCCCGGGACAGGCTACCCACGAGCAGTACTTC	CASSPGQATHEQYF
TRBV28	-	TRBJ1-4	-	TGTGCCAGCAGTTTCCCGTCGCACTCGCGGGGGAAACTGTTTTTT	CASSFPSHSRGKLFF
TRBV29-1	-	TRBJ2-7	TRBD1	TGCAGCGTTGAAAGCGGGACAGGGCTCCGCGAGCAGTACTTC	CSVESGTGLREQYF
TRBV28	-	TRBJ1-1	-	TGTGCCAGCAGCTACGGTCGGAACACTGAAGCTTTCTTT	CASSYGRNTEAFF
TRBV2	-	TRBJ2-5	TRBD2	TGTGCCAGCAGTGACGGGACTAGCATGGGGACCCAGTACTTC	CASSDGTSMGTQYF
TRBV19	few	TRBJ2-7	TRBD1	TGTGCCAGTACCCCCGGACAGGGCTACGAGCAGTACTTC	CASTPGQGYEQYF
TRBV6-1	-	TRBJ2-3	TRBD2	TGTGCCAGCAAAAGGACTAGCGCCACAGATACGCAGTATTTT	CASKRTSATDTQYF
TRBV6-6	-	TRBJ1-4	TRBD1	TGTGCCAGCAGCCAATCGGACAGGGGGAATGAAAAACTGTTTTTT	CASSQSDRGNEKLFF
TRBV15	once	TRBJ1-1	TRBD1	TGTGCCACCAGCAGAGAACAGGGGACTCTGAACACTGAAGCTTTCTTT	CATSREQGTLNTEAFF
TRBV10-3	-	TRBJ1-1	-	TGTGCCATCAGTGAGAGTAACAGGAGGAACACTGAAGCTTTCTTT	CAISESNRRNTEAFF
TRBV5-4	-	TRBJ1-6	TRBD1	TGTGCCAGCAGCAGGGACAGCCAGAATAATTCACCCCTCCACTTT	CASSRDSQNNSPLHF
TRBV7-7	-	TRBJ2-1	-	TGTGCTAGCAGCTTAGGGAACGGGAATGAGCAGTTCTTC	CASSLGNGNEQFF
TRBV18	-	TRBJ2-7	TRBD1	TGTGCCAGCCGGGACAGGGGGTTCCACGAGCAGTACTTC	CASRDRGFHEQYF
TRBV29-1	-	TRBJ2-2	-	TGCAGCGTTTCCCCCAGGGGCGCGAACACCGGGGAGCTGTTTTTT	CSVSPRGANTGELFF
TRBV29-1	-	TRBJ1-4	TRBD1	TGCAGCGTTGAAACCCAGACAGGGGAAGGGGAAAAACTGTTTTTT	CSVETQTGEGEKLFF
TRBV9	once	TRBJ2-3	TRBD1	TGTGCCAGCAGCGTAGGGACAGGGGGCACAGATACGCAGTATTTT	CASSVGTGGTDTQYF
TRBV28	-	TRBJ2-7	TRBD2	TGTGCCAGCAGTTTAATCCAAATGGGACTAGCGCTTTACGAGCAGTACTTC	CASSLIQMGLALYEQYF
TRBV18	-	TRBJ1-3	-	TGTGCCAGCTCACCAAACGACTACTCTGGAAACACCATATATTTT	CASSPNDYSGNTIYF
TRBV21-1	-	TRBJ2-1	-	TGTGCCAGCAGCAAAGCCCAGAACAATGAGCAGTTCTTC	CASSKAQNNEQFF
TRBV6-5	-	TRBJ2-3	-	TGTGCCAGCAGTTATTTCTTCGGTGGCACAGATACGCAGTATTTT	CASSYFFGGTDTQYF
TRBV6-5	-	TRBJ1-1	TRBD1	TGTGCCAGCAGTGCCCCGGGACAGGAAGCTTTCTTT	CASSAPGQEAFF
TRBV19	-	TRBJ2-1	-	TGTGCCAGCGCCTGGGGGGTATTAGGCAATGAGCAGTTCTTC	CASAWGVLGNEQFF
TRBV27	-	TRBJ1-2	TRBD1	TGTGCCAGCAGTTCTCAGGGGGCACGTGGCTACACCTTC	CASSSQGARGYTF
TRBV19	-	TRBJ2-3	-	TGTGCCAGTAGGTCCTACCAGCGCCCGGGTGATACGCAGTATTTT	CASRSYQRPGDTQYF
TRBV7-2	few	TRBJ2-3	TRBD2	TGTGCCAGCAGGAAACTAGCGGGGAGTTGGGATACGCAGTATTTT	CASRKLAGSWDTQYF
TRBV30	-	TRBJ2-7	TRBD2	TGTGCCTGGAGTGGACTAGCGGAAGGGGGCTACGAGCAGTACTTC	CAWSGLAEGGYEQYF
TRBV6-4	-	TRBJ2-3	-	TGTGCCAGCAGTGCCTCCCGGGACACAGATACGCAGTATTTT	CASSASRDTDTQYF
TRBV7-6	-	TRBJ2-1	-	TGTGCCAGCAGCTTAGCGGGGGGTCCCAATGAGCAGTTCTTC	CASSLAGGPNEQFF
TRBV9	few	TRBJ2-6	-	TGTGCCAGCAGCGTGGGCAGCCTCTCTGGGGCCAACGTCCTGACTTTC	CASSVGSLSGANVLTF
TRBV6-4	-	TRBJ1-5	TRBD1	TGTGCCAGCAGTAAAGCGAACCCTGAGACAGGGGGCTATCAGCCCCAGCATTTT	CASSKANPETGGYQPQHF
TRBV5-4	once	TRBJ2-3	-	TGTGCCAGCAGGGAGGTCGGCGGGGAGGCTCGCCCGGATACGCAGTATTTT	CASREVGGEARPDTQYF
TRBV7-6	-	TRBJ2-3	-	TGTGCCAGTTGTCCGGAGGGCCGGGGGACAGATACGCAGTATTTT	CASCPEGRGTDTQYF
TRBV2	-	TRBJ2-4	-	TGTGCCAGCAGTGGAACGGGGACTGGGATTCAGTACTTC	CASSGTGTGIQYF
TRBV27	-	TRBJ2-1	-	TGTGCCAGCACCAGAGGGGGGGGAATGGGAGCGGTATCCTACAATGAGCAGTTCTTC	CASTRGGGMGAVSYNEQFF
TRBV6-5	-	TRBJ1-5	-	TGTGCCAGCAGCCGACGGGGAGTCGGCAATCAGCCCCAGCATTTT	CASSRRGVGNQPQHF
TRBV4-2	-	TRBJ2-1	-	TGTGCCAGCAGCCAAGAGCAGGCGACCTACAATGAGCAGTTCTTC	CASSQEQATYNEQFF
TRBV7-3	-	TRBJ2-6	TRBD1	TGTGCCAGCAGCTTAGGGTACAGGGGGCCAGCAGGTGGGGCCAACGTCCTGACTTTC	CASSLGYRGPAGGANVLTF
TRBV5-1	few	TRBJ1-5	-	TGCGCCAGCAGCTTGGCGGCGGGGGGCAATCAGCCCCAGCATTTT	CASSLAAGGNQPQHF
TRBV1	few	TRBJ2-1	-	TGCACCAGCAGCCATAGCGGGAATGAGCAGTTCTTC	CTSSHSGNEQFF
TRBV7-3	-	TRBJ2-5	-	TGTGCCAGCAGCGCAGACGTTGGGGGGGAGACCCAGTACTTC	CASSADVGGETQYF
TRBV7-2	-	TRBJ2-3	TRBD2	TGTGCCAGCAGCTCTGACAGGGCGGGGGGGCGGACAGATACGCAGTATTTT	CASSSDRAGGRTDTQYF
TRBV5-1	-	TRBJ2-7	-	TGCGCCAGCAGCCCCAATTCCCAGGGGATTTCCTCCTACGAGCAGTACTTC	CASSPNSQGISSYEQYF
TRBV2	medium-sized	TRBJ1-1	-	TGTGCCAGCAGTTACGTCATGGCTTCTGAAGCTTTCTTT	CASSYVMASEAFF
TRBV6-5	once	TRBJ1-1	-	TGTGCCAGCAGAGAGGGGGGGGCTGAAGCTTTCTTT	CASREGGAEAFF
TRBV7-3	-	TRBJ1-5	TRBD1	TGTGCCAGCAGCTTAATACAGGGGGGCATTCAGCCCCAGCATTTT	CASSLIQGGIQPQHF
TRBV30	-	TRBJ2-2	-	TGTGCCTGGATGGGCGGGACAGCCGGGGAGCTGTTTTTT	CAWMGGTAGELFF
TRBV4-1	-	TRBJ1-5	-	TGCGCCAGCAGCCAAGATGAGGGTTATCAGCCCCAGCATTTT	CASSQDEGYQPQHF
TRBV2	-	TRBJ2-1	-	TGTGCCAGCAGTGAAAGCACCCCGGGTTACAATGAGCAGTTCTTC	CASSESTPGYNEQFF
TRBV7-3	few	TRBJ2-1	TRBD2	TGTGCCAGCAGCTTAACGGGGACGGCCACTAGCGGGAACTACAATGAGCAGTTCTTC	CASSLTGTATSGNYNEQFF
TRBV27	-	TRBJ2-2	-	TGTGCCAGCAGTTTACTGGGACAGAACACCGGGGAGCTGTTTTTT	CASSLLGQNTGELFF
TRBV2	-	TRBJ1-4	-	TGTGCCAGCAGTGTAAGAGGGACACCTAATGAAAAACTGTTTTTT	CASSVRGTPNEKLFF
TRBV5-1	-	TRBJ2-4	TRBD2	TGCGCCAGCAGCTTGGTAGCGGGAGGGCTGAACATTCAGTACTTC	CASSLVAGGLNIQYF
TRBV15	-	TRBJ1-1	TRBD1	TGTGCCACCAGCAGAGAGGGGGACAGGAACACTGAAGCTTTCTTT	CATSREGDRNTEAFF
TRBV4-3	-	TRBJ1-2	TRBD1	TGCGCCAGCAGCCAAGATCAAACAGGGGGTGGAGGCTACACCTTC	CASSQDQTGGGGYTF